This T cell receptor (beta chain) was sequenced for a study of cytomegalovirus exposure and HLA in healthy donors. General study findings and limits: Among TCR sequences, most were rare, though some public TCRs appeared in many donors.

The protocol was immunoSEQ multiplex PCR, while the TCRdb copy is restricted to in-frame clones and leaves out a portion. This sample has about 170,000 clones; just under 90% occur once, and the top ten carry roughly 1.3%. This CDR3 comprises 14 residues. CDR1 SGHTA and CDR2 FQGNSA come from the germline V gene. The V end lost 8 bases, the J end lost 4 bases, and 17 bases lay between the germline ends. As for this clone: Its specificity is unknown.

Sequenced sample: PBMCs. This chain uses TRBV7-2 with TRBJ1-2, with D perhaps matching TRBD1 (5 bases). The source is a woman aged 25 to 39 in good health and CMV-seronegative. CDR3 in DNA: TGTGCCAGCGGGGCTGGGGTTCGCACCTATGGCTACACCTTC. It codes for CASGAGVRTYGYTF.